A single sample is the source of the 26 T cell receptor beta chains below, sequenced in a study of blood T cell repertoires in COVID-19. Profiling relied on immunoSEQ multiplex PCR, and the TCRdb table lists in-frame clones only, not all of them. The sample lists some 100,000 clones, roughly 79% occurring once. Specimen: peripheral blood. Source of these receptors: a human donor in a cohort sampled during active COVID-19.

The chain has TRBV30 and TRBJ2-1, with 7 positions matching TRBD2. Germline-derived CDR1 and CDR2 are GTSNPN and SVGIG (reference sequence). After removal of 4 bases from V and 7 bases from J, the junction contained 10 bases not matched to a gene. The length of the CDR3 is 14 residues. The CDR3 sequence: CAWNRRLASNEQFF. The CDR3 bases are TGTGCCTGGAACCGGAGACTAGCTTCAAATGAGCAGTTCTTC. The variable domain in full, with the rest retrieved from reference TRBV30 and TRBJ2-1, is SQTIHQWPATLVQPVGSPLSLECTVEGTSNPNLYWYRQAAGRGLQLLFYSVGIGQISSEVPQNLSASRPQDRQFILSSKKLLLSDSGFYLCAWNRRLASNEQFFGPGTRLTVL.

The V and J genes are TRBV30 and TRBJ1-2, with D perhaps matching TRBD1 (6 bases). CDR3 length: 12 residues. Trimming took off 5 bases at V and 4 bases at J, with 11 bases between the two ends. Germline lookup yields CDR1 GTSNPN and CDR2 SVGIG (reference sequence). The CDR3 spells CAWGDRFYGYTF. The CDR3 nucleotides are TGTGCCTGGGGAGACAGGTTCTATGGCTACACCTTC.

The chain carries TRBV28 and TRBJ1-6; TRBD1 aligns across 9 bases. V trimming: 6 bases; J trimming: 7 bases; junction bases outside the gene matches: 1. Germline CDR1 and CDR2: MDHEN and SYDVKM. The CDR3 covers 13 residues. The CDR3 is CASSGQGNSPLHF. The CDR3 nucleotides read TGTGCCAGCAGCGGACAGGGGAATTCACCCCTCCACTTT.

This clone was recorded a few times. The V gene is TRBV5-1, the J gene TRBJ1-2; 10 bases are a match to TRBD1. The CDR3 totals 16 residues. V shed 0 bases and J 2 bases; nucleotides not matched to a gene: 4. Per germline, CDR1 SGHRS and CDR2 YFSETQ. CDR3 DNA sequence: TGCGCCAGCAGCTTGGCCGGGACAGGGGCGAACTATGGCTACACCTTC. This codes for CASSLAGTGANYGYTF.

In its sample, this clone was seen a few times. CDR3 sequence (DNA): TGTGCCAGTAGTATGGCAGGGGTTGCGGAAAAACTGTTTTTT. Amino acid sequence: CASSMAGVAEKLFF. The chain couples TRBV19 to TRBJ1-4; possible D gene TRBD1, 6 bases. This CDR3 is 14 amino acids long. The V gene lost 3 bases and the J gene lost 8 bases, with 13 bases spanning the gap. The V gene's germline CDR1 is LNHDA and CDR2 SQIVND (reference sequence).

The rearrangement links TRBV27 to TRBJ2-5; 7 positions match TRBD1. Trimming cost V 6 bases and J 2 bases; bases outside gene matches: 3. This CDR3 region has 13 residues. CDR1 and CDR2 from the germline V gene are MNHEY and SMNVEV (reference sequence). Written as DNA, the CDR3 is TGTGCCAGCAGCGTGGACAGGCAAGAGACCCAGTACTTC. This encodes CASSVDRQETQYF.

The chain links TRBV15 to TRBJ2-3, with 7 positions matching TRBD1. The CDR3 has 15 amino acids. V was pared by 4 bases and J by 5 bases, with 9 bases of the junction left unmatched. The germline V gene has CDR1 LNHNV and CDR2 YYDKDF (reference sequence). The DNA of the CDR3 is TGTGCCACCAGCACCAGGACAGGTGTAGTAGATACGCAGTATTTT. This translates into CATSTRTGVVDTQYF. The variable domain in full, with the rest retrieved from reference TRBV15 and TRBJ2-3, is DAMVIQNPRYQVTQFGKPVTLSCSQTLNHNVMYWYQQKSSQAPKLLFHYYDKDFNNEADTPDNFQSRRPNTSFCFLDIRSPGLGDTAMYLCATSTRTGVVDTQYFGPGTRLTVL.

In its sample, this clone was seen once. The chain combines TRBV5-3 with TRBJ2-5, with 12 bases fitting TRBD1. TRBV5-3 is sorted into the ORF group, with uncertain function. The CDR3 loop spans 17 amino acids. V was clipped by 4 bases and J by 5 bases; unmatched bases: 12. The CDR3 DNA reads as TGTGCCAGAAGCGGCAAAGCCGGGACAGGGGGCAGGGAGACCCAGTACTTC. It yields the protein CARSGKAGTGGRETQYF.

CDR3 coding DNA: TGTGCCAGCAGCCAACTCCCTGGACTAGCGGGGAATGAGCAGTACTTC. Translated, it gives CASSQLPGLAGNEQYF. The chain recombines TRBV14 with TRBJ2-7; 12 bases are a match to TRBD2. V dropped 2 bases and J dropped 7; count of bases not matched to a gene: 9. Germline values: CDR1 SGHDN, CDR2 FVKESK. The CDR3 loop spans 16 amino acids.

V is TRBV6-5 and J is TRBJ1-4; the match to TRBD1 covers 8 bases. From germline, CDR1 is MNHEY and CDR2 SVGAGI. The CDR3 runs to 13 residues. V shed 2 bases, J shed 10 bases, and the junction held 3 bases outside the gene matches. Here the CDR3 reads CASSYGQGVKLFF. DNA for the CDR3: TGTGCCAGCAGTTACGGACAGGGTGTAAAACTGTTTTTT.

V gene TRBV7-3 combines with J gene TRBJ2-5; no clear D. The V and J ends lost 1 base and 6 bases respectively, with 12 bases between them. The CDR3 runs 14 residues. Germline loops: CDR1 SGHTA, CDR2 FQGTGA. The CDR3 is CASSLIAEFKTQYF. The CDR3 bases are TGTGCCAGCAGCTTAATCGCGGAATTTAAGACCCAGTACTTC.

This clone was recorded many times. The chain uses TRBV25-1 and TRBJ2-5; 7 nucleotides agree with TRBD1. CDR3 length: 15 amino acids. Trimming removed 5 bases from V and 4 bases from J; junction bases left unmatched: 10. CDR1 is MGHDK and CDR2 is SYGVNS in the germline V gene. CDR3 loop: CASSPVDRLGETQYF. The CDR3, as DNA: TGTGCCAGCAGTCCTGTGGACAGGTTGGGAGAGACCCAGTACTTC.

The chain combines TRBV7-2 with TRBJ2-3; a weak D match, TRBD2 (5 bases). This CDR3 has 15 residues. The germline V gene has CDR1 SGHTA and CDR2 FQGNSA. The V and J ends lost 5 bases and 7 bases respectively, with 19 bases between them. CDR3 amino acids: CASSASGTPRYTQYF. The CDR3 coding sequence is TGTGCCAGCAGCGCCAGCGGAACCCCCAGGTATACGCAGTATTTT.

This clone has a handful of counts. The J gene is TRBJ1-6, the V gene TRBV11-2, with TRBD1 as a possible D gene (5 bases). Trimming stripped 7 bases from V and 4 bases from J, with 17 bases between. Germline assignment: CDR1 SGHAT and CDR2 FQNNGV. The CDR3 has 16 amino acids. CDR3 sequence: CASTRGGTGYNSPLHF. Here the CDR3 DNA reads TGTGCCAGCACCCGGGGCGGGACGGGGTATAATTCACCCCTCCACTTT.

The chain combines TRBV29-1 with TRBJ1-1, with a tentative D call TRBD1 (6 bases). Per germline, CDR1 SQVTM and CDR2 ANQGSEA. The CDR3 is 15 amino acids. V was pared by 0 bases and J by 6 bases, with 17 bases between. The CDR3 bases are TGCAGCGTTGAAGATCTTCGGGGGGCGCTCGCTGAAGCTTTCTTT. It is translated as CSVEDLRGALAEAFF.

CDR3 residues: CASSSSGISDTQYF. The CDR3 DNA reads as TGTGCCAGCAGTTCATCCGGGATCTCAGATACGCAGTATTTT. The gene calls are TRBV6-2 or TRBV6-3 and TRBJ2-3, with D possibly being TRBD2 (5 bases). The CDR3 loop spans 14 amino acids. V lost 4 bases and J 4 bases, leaving 12 bases between the germline ends. Germline CDR1 MNHEY, CDR2 SVGEGT.

This chain uses TRBV28 with TRBJ1-1; D ambiguous. The CDR3 spans 14 residues. The germline V gene has CDR1 MDHEN and CDR2 SYDVKM. The V end lost 6 bases, the J end lost 7 bases, and 18 bases lay between the germline ends. The CDR3, as DNA: TGTGCCAGCAGCCGAGACGGAGGAAAGCTTGAAGCTTTCTTT. This encodes CASSRDGGKLEAFF.

CDR3 region: CASSYGSERGYTF. As DNA, the CDR3 is TGTGCCAGCAGTTACGGTTCAGAGCGAGGCTACACCTTC. The V and J genes are TRBV6-6 and TRBJ1-2; no clear D. The V and J ends lost 2 bases and 8 bases respectively, with 12 bases between them. Germline CDR1 reads MNHNY; CDR2 reads SVGAGI (reference sequence). The CDR3 contains 13 residues.

This clone occurred a few times. V usage is TRBV11-3 and J usage is TRBJ2-7; weak D call: TRBD1 (6 bases). This CDR3 has 16 amino acids. The V gene's germline CDR1 is SGHNT and CDR2 YENEEA. V dropped 5 bases and J dropped 2 bases, with 19 bases sitting between them. CDR3 sequence (DNA): TGTGCCAGCAGCCGGGAACCGGGACAAGGCGCCTACGAGCAGTACTTC. This encodes CASSREPGQGAYEQYF.

The J gene is TRBJ1-1, the V gene TRBV28; D not resolved. The CDR3 has 15 residues. Trimming stripped 6 bases from V and 0 bases from J, with 14 bases between. Germline CDR1 MDHEN, CDR2 SYDVKM. The CDR3 reads CASSSRRGLNTEAFF. The CDR3 DNA is TGTGCCAGCAGCTCGAGGAGAGGGTTGAACACTGAAGCTTTCTTT.

The chain uses TRBV7-6 and TRBJ2-1; 12 bases are shared with TRBD2. Germline V gives CDR1 SGHVS, CDR2 FNYEAQ. V lost 5 bases, J lost 7 bases, and 6 bases stayed unmatched. The CDR3 contains 15 residues. CDR3 DNA sequence: TGTGCCAGCAGCCCAGCCGGGACTAGCGGGAATGAGCAGTTCTTC. Translation gives CASSPAGTSGNEQFF.

The chain has TRBV5-1 and TRBJ2-6, with TRBD1 matching over 8 bases. Trimming cost V 6 bases and J 3 bases; bases outside gene matches: 5. This CDR3 has 15 residues. Germline assignment: CDR1 SGHRS and CDR2 YFSETQ. CDR3 residues: CASTTGEFGANVLTF. The CDR3 bases are TGCGCCAGCACGACAGGGGAATTTGGGGCCAACGTCCTGACTTTC.

In its sample, this clone was seen a few times. V gene TRBV7-2 combines with J gene TRBJ2-7, with a weak D call TRBD2 (6 bases). The CDR3 sequence is 14 residues long. Germline CDR1 and CDR2: SGHTA and FQGNSA. V was cut by 4 bases and J by 12 bases, with 22 bases left in between. DNA for the CDR3: TGTGCCAGCAGCTCGCGGGGAGGTAACGGTGGAGGGTACTTC. As protein: CASSSRGGNGGGYF. Supplemented by reference TRBV7-2 and TRBJ2-7, the full variable domain reads GAGVSQSPSNKVTEKGKDVELRCDPISGHTALYWYRQSLGQGLEFLIYFQGNSAPDKSGLPSDRFSAERTGGSVSTLTIQRTQQEDSAVYLCASSSRGGNGGGYFGPGTRLTVT.

This clone was seen only once. The gene calls are TRBV5-8 and TRBJ1-2, with D perhaps matching TRBD1 (6 bases). Germline V gene sequence: CDR1 SGHTS, CDR2 YDEGEE. The CDR3 consists of 14 residues. Deletions cut 3 bases from V and 5 bases from J, with 14 bases between. CDR3 region: CASSWGGGSYGYTF. CDR3 DNA: TGTGCCAGCAGCTGGGGTGGGGGCTCTTATGGCTACACCTTC.

V gene TRBV4-3 combines with J gene TRBJ1-4, with D possibly being TRBD1 (5 bases). There are 16 residues in the CDR3. Between the trimmed V and J ends, which lost 2 bases and 1 base, there was a span of 11 bases. The germline V gene encodes CDR1 LGHNA and CDR2 YSLEER. The CDR3 protein is CASSQNTGGTNEKLFF. The CDR3 bases are TGCGCCAGCAGCCAAAACACCGGGGGAACTAATGAAAAACTGTTTTTT.

The chain employs TRBV12-5 and TRBJ1-1; D is undetermined. Germline lookup yields CDR1 LGHNT and CDR2 FRNRAP. CDR3 size: 18 residues. V was cut by 0 bases and J by 1 base, with 18 bases left in between. CDR3 DNA sequence: TGTGCTAGTGGTTTGGTCTTAGAATCGTGGCAGGCGAACACTGAAGCTTTCTTT. It is translated as CASGLVLESWQANTEAFF.